This T cell receptor (beta chain) was retrieved from a study of blood T cell repertoires in COVID-19. The overall study: Spain, Italy and the United States supplied samples that represented acute and convalescent COVID-19.

Libraries were prepared by immunoSEQ multiplex PCR; TCRdb keeps only in-frame clonotypes and omits some of them. There are some 45,000 clones in the sample; approximately 80% occur only once, and around 19% lies in the top ten. V lost 5 bases and J lost 10, with 15 bases in between. The CDR3 sequence is 13 residues long. Germline V CDR1 and CDR2: SEHNR, FQNEAQ (reference sequence). The receptor was isolated from a man aged 70-80 years with acute or convalescent COVID-19. The sample taken for sequencing was peripheral blood. J is TRBJ1-5 and V is TRBV7-9, with D possibly being TRBD1 (5 bases). CDR3 region: CASSPGGRGPQHF. CDR3 nucleotides: TGTGCCAGCAGCCCCGGGGGAAGGGGACCCCAGCATTTT.